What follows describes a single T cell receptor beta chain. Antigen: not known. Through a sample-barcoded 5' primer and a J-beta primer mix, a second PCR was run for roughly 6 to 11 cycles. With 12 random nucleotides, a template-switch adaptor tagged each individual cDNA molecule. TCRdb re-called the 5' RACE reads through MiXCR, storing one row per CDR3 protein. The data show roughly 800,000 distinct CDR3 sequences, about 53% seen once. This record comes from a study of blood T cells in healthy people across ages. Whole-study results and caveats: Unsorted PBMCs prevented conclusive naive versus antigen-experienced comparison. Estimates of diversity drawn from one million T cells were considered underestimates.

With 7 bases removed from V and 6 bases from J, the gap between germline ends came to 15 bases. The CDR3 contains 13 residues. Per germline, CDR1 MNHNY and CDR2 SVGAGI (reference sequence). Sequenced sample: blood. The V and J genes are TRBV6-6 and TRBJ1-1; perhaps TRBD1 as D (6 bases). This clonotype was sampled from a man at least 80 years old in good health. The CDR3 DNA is TGTGCCAGCATTCGATTCGGGGGCGCTGAAGCTTTCTTT. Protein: CASIRFGGAEAFF.